These T cell receptor beta chains were read from a single sample in a study of cytotoxic CD8 clonotypes in ibrutinib-treated CLL. Generated by immunoSEQ multiplex PCR, the TCRdb table keeps only in-frame clones and is missing some. The data show 270,000 or so clones, around 76% seen once. The starting material was PBMCs, obtained at disease progression, from a patient treated with ibrutinib. The receptor set was obtained from a human donor with chronic lymphocytic leukemia. Both conserved end residues are part of each CDR3. D genes are given only for firm matches. Size is stated for part of the rows, as once, few or many counts, or as a class when the clone is expanded.

>.|TRBD1|TRBJ2-3|TRBV9
TGTGCCAGCAGCGTAGTCACAGGGGGCGAGGGTACGCAGTATTTT
CASSVVTGGEGTQYF
>once|.|TRBJ2-1|TRBV9
TGTGCCAGCAGCGTAGGGACGGGGAGAGTGTACAATGAGCAGTTCTTC
CASSVGTGRVYNEQFF
>.|.|TRBJ1-3|TRBV25-1
TGTGCCAGCAGTGAATCTCGTTGGGGCTCTGGAAACACCATATATTTT
CASSESRWGSGNTIYF
>.|.|TRBJ1-5|TRBV7-2
TGTGCCAGCAGCTTAGTCCAGAAAAATCAGCCCCAGCATTTT
CASSLVQKNQPQHF
>.|.|TRBJ2-1|TRBV25-1
TGTGCCACTCAACAGGGGGCTGGACTAGCGGTCTACAATGAGCAGTTCTTC
CATQQGAGLAVYNEQFF
>.|TRBD1|TRBJ2-1|TRBV25-1
TGTGCCAGCGGAGACAGGGTACTAAACAATGAGCAGTTCTTC
CASGDRVLNNEQFF
>once|TRBD2|TRBJ2-7|TRBV4-1
TGCGCCAGCAGCCAGCAGCCCACTAGCGGCGACTCCTACGAGCAGTACTTC
CASSQQPTSGDSYEQYF
>.|.|TRBJ1-3|TRBV25-1
TGTGCCAGCAGGATGTCAGGGGGAAACACCATATATTTT
CASRMSGGNTIYF
>.|TRBD1|TRBJ1-1|TRBV10-3
TGTGCCATCAGTGAGTCAAAGGGGGCAGCTTTCTTT
CAISESKGAAFF
>.|TRBD2|TRBJ2-1|TRBV9
TGTGCCAGCAGCGTAGCGTCCGGGCTAGCGGGTGACCAGTTCTTC
CASSVASGLAGDQFF
>.|.|TRBJ1-5|TRBV6-5
TGTGCCAGCAGACCCATAGTCCGCAGCAATCAGCCCCAGCATTTT
CASRPIVRSNQPQHF
>.|.|TRBJ2-7|TRBV4-1
TGCGCCAGCAGCCATTGGGGGACACCTTACGAGCAGTACTTC
CASSHWGTPYEQYF
>.|TRBD1|TRBJ1-2|TRBV19
TGTGCCAGTAGTATCTTGGGGACAGGGGGTTACTATGGCTACACCTTC
CASSILGTGGYYGYTF
>.|.|TRBJ1-1|TRBV19
TGTGCCAGTAGTATTCAGGGGCCCACTGAAGCTTTCTTT
CASSIQGPTEAFF
>few|TRBD2|TRBJ2-5|TRBV5-1
TGCGCCAGCCGGGGGGATGCGGAGACCCAGTACTTC
CASRGDAETQYF
>.|TRBD2|TRBJ2-3|TRBV5-1
TGCGCCAGCAGCGTATCCAACCCGGGACTAGCGGCAGATACGCAGTATTTT
CASSVSNPGLAADTQYF